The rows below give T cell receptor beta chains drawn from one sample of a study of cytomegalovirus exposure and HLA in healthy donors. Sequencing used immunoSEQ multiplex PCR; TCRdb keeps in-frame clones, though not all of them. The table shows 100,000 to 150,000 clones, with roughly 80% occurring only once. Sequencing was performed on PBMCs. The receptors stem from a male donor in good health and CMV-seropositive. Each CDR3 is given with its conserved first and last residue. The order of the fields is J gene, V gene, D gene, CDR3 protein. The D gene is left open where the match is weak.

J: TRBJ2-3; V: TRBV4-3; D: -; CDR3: CASSQDRAGSSTDTQYF
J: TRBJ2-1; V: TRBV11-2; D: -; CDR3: CASSSSDNEQFF
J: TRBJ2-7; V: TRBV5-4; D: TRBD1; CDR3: CASSSPGGAGEQYF
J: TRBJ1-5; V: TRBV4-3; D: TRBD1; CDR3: CASSQDTGVGQPQHF
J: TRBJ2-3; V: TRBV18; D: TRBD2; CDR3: CASSPGGSNTDTQYF
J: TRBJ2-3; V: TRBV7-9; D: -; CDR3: CASRAPTDTQYF
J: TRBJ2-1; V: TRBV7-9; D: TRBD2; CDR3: CSSNPSGRIHNEQFF
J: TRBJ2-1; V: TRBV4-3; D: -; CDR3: CASSQAAGWDEQFF
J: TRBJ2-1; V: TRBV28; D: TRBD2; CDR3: CASSAEDGRNYNEQFF
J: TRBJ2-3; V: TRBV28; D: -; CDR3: CASSRVAGSLAGTDTQYF
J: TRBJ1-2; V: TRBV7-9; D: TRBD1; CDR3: CASSLVFPTGYGYTF
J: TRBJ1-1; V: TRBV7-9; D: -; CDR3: CASRYKSGDTEAFF